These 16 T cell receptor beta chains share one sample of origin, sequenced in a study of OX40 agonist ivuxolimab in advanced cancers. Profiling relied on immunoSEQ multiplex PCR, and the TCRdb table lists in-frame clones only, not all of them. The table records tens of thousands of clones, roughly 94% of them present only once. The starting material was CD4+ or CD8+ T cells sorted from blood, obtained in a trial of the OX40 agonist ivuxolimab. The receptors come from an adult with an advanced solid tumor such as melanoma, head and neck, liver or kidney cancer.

The CDR3 DNA reads TGTGCCAGCAGCTTAGCAGGGACAGCGTATCAGCCCCAGCATTTT. Translating gives CASSLAGTAYQPQHF. The chain links TRBV7-9 to TRBJ1-5, with 7 positions matching TRBD1. CDR1 is SEHNR, CDR2 FQNEAQ, per germline (reference sequence). V shed 0 bases and J 5 bases; nucleotides not matched to a gene: 4. CDR3 length: 15 amino acids.

CDR3 nucleotide sequence: TGTGCCAGCAGTGACAGGGTTGTAGGGGAAGCTTTCTTT. As protein: CASSDRVVGEAFF. The V gene is TRBV6-5, the J gene TRBJ1-1, with 7 bases aligning to TRBD1. Germline loops: CDR1 MNHEY, CDR2 SVGAGI. After removal of 5 bases from V and 8 bases from J, the junction contained 8 bases not matched to a gene. The CDR3 extends over 13 amino acids.

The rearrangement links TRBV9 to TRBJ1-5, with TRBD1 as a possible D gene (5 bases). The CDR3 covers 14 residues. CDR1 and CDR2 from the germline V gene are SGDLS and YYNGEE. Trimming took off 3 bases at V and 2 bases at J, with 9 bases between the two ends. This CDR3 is CASSGDGRNQPQHF. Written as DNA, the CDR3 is TGTGCCAGCAGCGGGGACGGACGCAATCAGCCCCAGCATTTT.

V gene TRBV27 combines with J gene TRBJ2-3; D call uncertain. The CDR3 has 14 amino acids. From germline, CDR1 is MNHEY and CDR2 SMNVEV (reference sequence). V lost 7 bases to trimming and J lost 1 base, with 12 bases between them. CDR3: CASTPGMGTDTQYF. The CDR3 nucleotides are TGTGCCAGCACCCCGGGTATGGGCACAGATACGCAGTATTTT.

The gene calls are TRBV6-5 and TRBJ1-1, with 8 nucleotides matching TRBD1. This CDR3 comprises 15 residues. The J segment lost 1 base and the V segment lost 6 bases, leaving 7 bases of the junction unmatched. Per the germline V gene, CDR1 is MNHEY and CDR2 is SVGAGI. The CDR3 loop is CASSLYGTGNTEAFF. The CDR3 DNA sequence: TGTGCCAGCAGCCTTTACGGGACAGGGAACACTGAAGCTTTCTTT.

The CDR3 sequence: CASSQRDRGPSGEKLFF. As DNA, the CDR3 is TGTGCCAGCAGCCAACGGGACAGGGGGCCCTCGGGGGAAAAACTGTTTTTT. This chain joins TRBV4-2 and TRBJ1-4; TRBD1 matches at 12 bases. CDR1 and CDR2 (germline): LGHNA, YNFKEQ. The CDR3 is made up of 17 amino acids. V dropped 2 bases and J dropped 8; count of bases not matched to a gene: 9.

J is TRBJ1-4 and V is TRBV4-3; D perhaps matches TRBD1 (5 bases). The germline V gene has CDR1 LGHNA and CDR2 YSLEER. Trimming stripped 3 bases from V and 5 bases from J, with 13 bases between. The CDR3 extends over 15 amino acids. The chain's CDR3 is CASSHTGDPNEKLFF. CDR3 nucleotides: TGCGCCAGCAGCCACACGGGGGACCCGAATGAAAAACTGTTTTTT.

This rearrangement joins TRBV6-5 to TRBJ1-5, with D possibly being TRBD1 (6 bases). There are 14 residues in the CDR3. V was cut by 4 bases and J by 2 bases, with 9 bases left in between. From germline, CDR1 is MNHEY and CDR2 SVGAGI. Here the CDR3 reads CASSLAGGNQPQHF. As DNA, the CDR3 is TGTGCCAGCAGTTTGGCAGGGGGCAATCAGCCCCAGCATTTT.

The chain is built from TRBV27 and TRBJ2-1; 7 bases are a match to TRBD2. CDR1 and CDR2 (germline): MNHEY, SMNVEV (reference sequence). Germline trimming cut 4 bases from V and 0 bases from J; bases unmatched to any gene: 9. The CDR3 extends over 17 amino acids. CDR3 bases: TGTGCCAGCAGTTCCCCGACTAGCCCCTACTCCTACAATGAGCAGTTCTTC. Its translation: CASSSPTSPYSYNEQFF.

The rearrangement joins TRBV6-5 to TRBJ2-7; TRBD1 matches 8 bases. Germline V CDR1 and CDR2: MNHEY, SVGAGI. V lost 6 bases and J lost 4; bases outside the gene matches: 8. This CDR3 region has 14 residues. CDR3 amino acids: CASSHGQGSYEQYF. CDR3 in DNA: TGTGCCAGCAGCCACGGACAGGGATCATACGAGCAGTACTTC.

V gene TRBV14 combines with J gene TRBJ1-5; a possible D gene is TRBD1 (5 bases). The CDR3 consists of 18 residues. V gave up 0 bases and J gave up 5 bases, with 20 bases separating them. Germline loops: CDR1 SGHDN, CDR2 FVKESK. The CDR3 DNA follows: TGTGCCAGCAGCCAAGATCTTGGGGGGAGGGGATGGGATCAGCCCCAGCATTTT. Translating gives CASSQDLGGRGWDQPQHF.

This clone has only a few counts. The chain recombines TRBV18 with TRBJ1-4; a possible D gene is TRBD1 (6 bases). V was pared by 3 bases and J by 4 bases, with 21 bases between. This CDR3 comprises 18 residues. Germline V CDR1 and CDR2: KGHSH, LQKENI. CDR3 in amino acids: CASSPQAADRRYNEKLFF. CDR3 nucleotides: TGTGCCAGCTCACCGCAGGCCGCCGACAGGCGTTATAATGAAAAACTGTTTTTT.

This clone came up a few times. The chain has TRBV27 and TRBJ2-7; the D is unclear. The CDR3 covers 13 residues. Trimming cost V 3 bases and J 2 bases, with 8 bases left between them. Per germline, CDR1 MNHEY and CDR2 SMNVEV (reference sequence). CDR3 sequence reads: CASSFGRTYEQYF. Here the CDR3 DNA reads TGTGCCAGCAGTTTCGGGCGGACCTACGAGCAGTACTTC.

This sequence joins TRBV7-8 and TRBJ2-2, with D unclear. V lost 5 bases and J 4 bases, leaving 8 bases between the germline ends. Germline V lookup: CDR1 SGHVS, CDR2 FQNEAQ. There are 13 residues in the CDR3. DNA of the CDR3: TGTGCCAGCAGCCCCCAGGTCACCGGGGAGCTGTTTTTT. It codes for CASSPQVTGELFF.

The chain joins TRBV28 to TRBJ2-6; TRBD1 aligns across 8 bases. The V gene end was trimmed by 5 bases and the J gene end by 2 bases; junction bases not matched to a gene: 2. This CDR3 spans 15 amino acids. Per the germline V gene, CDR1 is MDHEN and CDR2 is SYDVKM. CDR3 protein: CASSTRGPGANVLTF. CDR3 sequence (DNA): TGTGCCAGCAGTACCAGGGGGCCTGGGGCCAACGTCCTGACTTTC.

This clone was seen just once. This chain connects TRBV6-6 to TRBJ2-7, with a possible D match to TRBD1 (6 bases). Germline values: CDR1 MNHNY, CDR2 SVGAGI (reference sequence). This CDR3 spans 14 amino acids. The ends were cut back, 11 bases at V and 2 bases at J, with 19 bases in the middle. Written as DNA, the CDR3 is TGTGCCGTAGCTCAGACAGGAGCAACCTACGAGCAGTACTTC. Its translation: CAVAQTGATYEQYF.